This TCR beta chain was obtained from a study of cytomegalovirus exposure and HLA in healthy donors. Study results and caveats: The study found most TCR sequences rare, yet found some public TCRs in many donors. Subsequent analysis revealed that first-cohort TCR clusters tended to co-occur in the roughly 120 validation repertoires.

To note about this clone: The antigen is unknown.

Only in-frame clones appear in the TCRdb table, and some are missing; sequencing was by immunoSEQ multiplex PCR. The sample lists tens of thousands of clones, approximately 93% occurring once. The donors were part of the validation cohort of roughly 110 subjects. That cohort was separate from the first cohort, which comprised 500 to 700 subjects. The TCR was taken from a man aged 18 to 30 in good health and CMV-seronegative. Material: PBMCs.

The CDR3 region is CASSSQGLDTQYF. Written as DNA, the CDR3 is TGTGCCAGCAGTAGCCAGGGGTTGGATACGCAGTATTTT. This chain joins TRBV25-1 and TRBJ2-3; perhaps TRBD1 as D (6 bases). Germline loops: CDR1 MGHDK, CDR2 SYGVNS. The V gene lost 5 bases and the J gene lost 6 bases, with 12 bases spanning the gap. The CDR3 is made up of 13 amino acids.